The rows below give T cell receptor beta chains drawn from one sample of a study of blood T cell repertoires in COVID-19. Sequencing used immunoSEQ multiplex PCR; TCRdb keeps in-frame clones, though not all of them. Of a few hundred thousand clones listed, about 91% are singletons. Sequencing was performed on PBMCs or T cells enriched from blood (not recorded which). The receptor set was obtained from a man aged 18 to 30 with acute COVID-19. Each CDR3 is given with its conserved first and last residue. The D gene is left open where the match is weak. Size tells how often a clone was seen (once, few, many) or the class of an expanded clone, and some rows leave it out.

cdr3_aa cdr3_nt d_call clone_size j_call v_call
CASRGTYNSPLHF TGTGCCAGCCGGGGAACCTATAATTCACCCCTCCACTTT NA NA TRBJ1-6 TRBV10-3
CASSLYGEAGTEAFF TGTGCCAGCAGCTTATACGGCGAGGCGGGCACTGAAGCTTTCTTT NA once TRBJ1-1 TRBV11-3
CASSLGLAGDEQYF TGTGCCAGCAGCTTGGGCCTAGCGGGGGACGAGCAGTACTTC TRBD2 once TRBJ2-7 TRBV5-5
CAGLGQVNTEAFF TGTGCCGGATTGGGACAGGTTAACACTGAAGCTTTCTTT TRBD1 NA TRBJ1-1 TRBV30
CASSRDNYEQYF TGTGCCAGCAGCCGCGATAACTACGAGCAGTACTTC NA NA TRBJ2-7 TRBV7-9
CSVARLAAYQETQYF TGCAGCGTTGCCAGACTAGCGGCCTACCAAGAGACCCAGTACTTC TRBD2 NA TRBJ2-5 TRBV29-1
CATSRPGTKPQHF TGTGCCACCAGCAGACCCGGGACTAAGCCCCAGCATTTT NA NA TRBJ1-5 TRBV15
CASDRVVDEKLFF TGTGCCAGCGACAGGGTGGTAGATGAAAAACTGTTTTTT TRBD1 few TRBJ1-4 TRBV2
CASSPPGLAGTGELFF TGTGCCAGCTCACCCCCTGGACTAGCCGGCACCGGGGAGCTGTTTTTT TRBD2 once TRBJ2-2 TRBV18
CASSERGGGRSDTQYF TGCGCCAGCAGCGAACGCGGGGGCGGGAGATCAGATACGCAGTATTTT NA NA TRBJ2-3 TRBV5-1
CASSFRQGGNTEAFF TGTGCCAGCAGCTTCCGGCAGGGAGGGAACACTGAAGCTTTCTTT NA NA TRBJ1-1 TRBV7-9
CASSPSEETQYF TGCGCCAGCAGCCCGAGTGAGGAGACCCAGTACTTC NA once TRBJ2-5 TRBV5-1
CASSFALGQFNEKLFF TGTGCCAGCAGTTTTGCCCTGGGACAGTTTAATGAAAAACTGTTTTTT TRBD1 NA TRBJ1-4 TRBV28
CASSQGQGSYEQYF TGTGCCAGCAGCCAAGGGCAGGGGTCCTACGAGCAGTACTTC NA NA TRBJ2-7 TRBV3-1/TRBV3-2
CASRSTGGGEEAFF TGTGCCAGCAGATCGACAGGGGGCGGAGAGGAAGCTTTCTTT TRBD1 NA TRBJ1-1 TRBV28
CASSYLPPVRNTEAFF TGTGCCAGCAGTTACCTCCCGCCCGTGAGGAACACTGAAGCTTTCTTT NA NA TRBJ1-1 TRBV6-5
CASSQGGPETQHF TGTGCCAGCAGCCAAGGGGGCCCTGAGACCCAGCATTTT NA NA TRBJ1-5 TRBV4-2
CATSEVQGDEQFF TGTGCCACCAGTGAAGTTCAGGGGGATGAGCAGTTCTTC TRBD1 NA TRBJ2-1 TRBV24-1
CASRRQDQPQHF TGTGCCAGCAGAAGACAGGACCAGCCCCAGCATTTT NA NA TRBJ1-5 TRBV27
CASSQVASGRYNEQFF TGTGCCAGCAGCCAAGTGGCTAGCGGAAGGTACAATGAGCAGTTCTTC TRBD2 NA TRBJ2-1 TRBV3-1/TRBV3-2
CASSEVGGRGTQYF TGTGCCAGCAGTGAAGTGGGGGGTCGGGGGACCCAGTACTTC NA NA TRBJ2-5 TRBV6-1
CASSPGRSGANVLTF TGCGCCAGCAGCCCCGGGAGAAGTGGGGCCAACGTCCTGACTTTC NA NA TRBJ2-6 TRBV5-1
CASSLTLSNNEQFF TGTGCCAGCAGCTTAACGTTGTCAAACAATGAGCAGTTCTTC NA NA TRBJ2-1 TRBV7-3
CASSEYGTGRYNSPLHF TGTGCCAGCAGTGAATATGGGACAGGGCGTTATAATTCACCCCTCCACTTT TRBD1 once TRBJ1-6 TRBV25-1
CSVDRDTSNYGYTF TGCAGCGTTGATCGGGACACATCTAACTATGGCTACACCTTC NA NA TRBJ1-2 TRBV29-1
CASSLGTDSNQPQHF TGTGCCAGCAGCCTCGGGACAGACAGCAATCAGCCCCAGCATTTT TRBD1 NA TRBJ1-5 TRBV7-6
CASSVGLEETGELFF TGTGCCAGCAGCGTAGGACTAGAGGAGACCGGGGAGCTGTTTTTT NA NA TRBJ2-2 TRBV9
CASSPGQYNSPLHF TGTGCCAGCAGCCCGGGACAGTATAATTCACCCCTCCACTTT TRBD1 NA TRBJ1-6 TRBV9
CAFAGGYEQYF TGTGCCTTTGCCGGAGGATACGAGCAGTACTTC NA NA TRBJ2-7 TRBV2
CASSSQGDNQPQHF TGTGCCAGCAGCTCCCAGGGGGACAATCAGCCCCAGCATTTT TRBD1 NA TRBJ1-5 TRBV7-9
CASSLDRASNEKLFF TGTGCCAGCAGTCTTGACAGGGCTTCTAATGAAAAACTGTTTTTT TRBD1 NA TRBJ1-4 TRBV28
CASSLYLPGAYEQYF TGTGCCAGCAGCTTATATCTTCCAGGTGCCTACGAGCAGTACTTC NA NA TRBJ2-7 TRBV7-2
CASSLEGQGTNEKLFF TGTGCCAGCAGCTTAGAGGGACAGGGAACTAATGAAAAACTGTTTTTT TRBD1 NA TRBJ1-4 TRBV11-2
CASSQGQGSTDTQYF TGTGCCAGCAGTCAGGGACAGGGGAGCACAGATACGCAGTATTTT TRBD1 NA TRBJ2-3 TRBV27
CASSDPRGELGTEAFF TGTGCCAGCAGCGACCCCAGGGGGGAGTTGGGCACTGAAGCTTTCTTT TRBD1 NA TRBJ1-1 TRBV9
CASSERRGETNEKLFF TGTGCCAGCAGTGAACGGCGGGGGGAAACTAATGAAAAACTGTTTTTT NA NA TRBJ1-4 TRBV25-1
CASSVAGALVYEQFF TGTGCCAGCAGCGTAGCGGGAGCCCTTGTATATGAGCAGTTCTTC TRBD2 NA TRBJ2-1 TRBV6-5
CASSQIRDNGYTF TGTGCCAGCAGCCAAATCCGGGACAATGGCTACACCTTC NA once TRBJ1-2 TRBV7-9
CSVESTRWAEQYF TGCAGCGTTGAATCTACCCGATGGGCCGAGCAGTACTTC NA NA TRBJ2-7 TRBV29-1
CASSESPYRQGERNTGELFF TGCGCCAGCAGTGAGTCACCTTACCGACAGGGAGAACGGAACACCGGGGAGCTGTTTTTT TRBD1 NA TRBJ2-2 TRBV10-1
CASSLVRGSGPETQYF TGTGCCAGCAGCTTAGTGAGGGGGAGTGGGCCAGAGACCCAGTACTTC NA NA TRBJ2-5 TRBV7-9
CASSLADSPFTDTQYF TGCGCCAGCAGCTTGGCGGACAGTCCTTTCACAGATACGCAGTATTTT NA NA TRBJ2-3 TRBV5-1
CASSQTTPKDGYTF TGTGCCAGCAGCCAAACGACACCCAAGGATGGCTACACCTTC NA NA TRBJ1-2 TRBV11-3
CASSLEQGRDTDTQYF TGTGCCAGCAGCTTGGAGCAGGGTAGGGACACAGATACGCAGTATTTT NA NA TRBJ2-3 TRBV5-4